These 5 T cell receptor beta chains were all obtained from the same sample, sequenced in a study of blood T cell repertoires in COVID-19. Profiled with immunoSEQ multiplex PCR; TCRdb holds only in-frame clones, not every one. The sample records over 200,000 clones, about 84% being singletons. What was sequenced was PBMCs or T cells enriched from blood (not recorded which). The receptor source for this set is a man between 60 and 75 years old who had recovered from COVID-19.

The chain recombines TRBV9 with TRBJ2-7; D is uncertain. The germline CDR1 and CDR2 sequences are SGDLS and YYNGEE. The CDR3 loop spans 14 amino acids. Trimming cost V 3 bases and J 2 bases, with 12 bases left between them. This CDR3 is CASSARSSTYEQYF. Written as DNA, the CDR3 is TGTGCCAGCAGCGCTCGTTCATCTACCTACGAGCAGTACTTC. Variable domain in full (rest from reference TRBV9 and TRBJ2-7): DSGVTQTPKHLITATGQRVTLRCSPRSGDLSVYWYQQSLDQGLQFLIQYYNGEERAKGNILERFSAQQFPDLHSELNLSSLELGDSALYFCASSARSSTYEQYFGPGTRLTVT.

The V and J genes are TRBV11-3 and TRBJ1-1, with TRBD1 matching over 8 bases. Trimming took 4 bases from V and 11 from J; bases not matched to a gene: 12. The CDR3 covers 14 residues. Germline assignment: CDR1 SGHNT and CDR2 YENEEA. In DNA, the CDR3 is TGTGCCAGCAGCTCTGGACAGGGACTCCGGGTGGCTTTCTTT. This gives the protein CASSSGQGLRVAFF.

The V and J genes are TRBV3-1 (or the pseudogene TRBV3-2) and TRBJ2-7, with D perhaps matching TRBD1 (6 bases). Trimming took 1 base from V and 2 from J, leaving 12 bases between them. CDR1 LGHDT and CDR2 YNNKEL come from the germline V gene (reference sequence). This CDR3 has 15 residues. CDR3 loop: CASSQGIGQPYEQYF. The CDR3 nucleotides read TGTGCCAGCAGCCAAGGGATAGGACAGCCCTACGAGCAGTACTTC.

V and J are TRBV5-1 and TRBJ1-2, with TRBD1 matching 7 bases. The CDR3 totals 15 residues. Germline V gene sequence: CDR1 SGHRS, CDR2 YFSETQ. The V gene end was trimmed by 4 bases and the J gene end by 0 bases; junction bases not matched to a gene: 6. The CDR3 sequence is CASSPGTAANYGYTF. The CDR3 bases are TGCGCCAGCAGCCCCGGGACAGCGGCTAACTATGGCTACACCTTC.

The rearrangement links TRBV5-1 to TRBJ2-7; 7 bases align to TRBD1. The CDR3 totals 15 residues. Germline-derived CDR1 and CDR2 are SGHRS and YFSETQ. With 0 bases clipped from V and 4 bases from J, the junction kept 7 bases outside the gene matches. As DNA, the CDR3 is TGCGCCAGCAGCTTGGCTACAGGGGCGTCGTACGAGCAGTACTTC. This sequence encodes CASSLATGASYEQYF.